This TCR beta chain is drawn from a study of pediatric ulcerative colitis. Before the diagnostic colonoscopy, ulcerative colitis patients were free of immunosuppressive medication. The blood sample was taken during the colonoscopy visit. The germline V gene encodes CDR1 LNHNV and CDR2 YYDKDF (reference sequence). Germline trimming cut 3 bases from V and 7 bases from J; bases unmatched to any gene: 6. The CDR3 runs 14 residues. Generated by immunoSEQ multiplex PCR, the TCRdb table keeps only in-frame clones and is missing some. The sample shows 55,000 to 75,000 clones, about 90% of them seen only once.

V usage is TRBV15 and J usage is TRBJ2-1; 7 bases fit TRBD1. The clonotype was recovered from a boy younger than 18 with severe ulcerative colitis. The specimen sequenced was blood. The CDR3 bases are TGTGCCACCAGCAGGCGGACAGGAGTAAATGAGCAGTTCTTC. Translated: CATSRRTGVNEQFF.